The rows below give T cell receptor beta chains drawn from one sample of a study of blood T cell repertoires in COVID-19. The data were produced by immunoSEQ multiplex PCR, yet TCRdb's version contains in-frame clones alone and is incomplete. Among more than 200,000 clones, around 87% were seen once, and the ten largest hold more than 4.5%. Material for sequencing was peripheral blood. Receptor source: a woman aged 55 to 70 with COVID-19, enrolled during active disease. Both conserved end residues are part of each CDR3. Fields, in order: clone size, D gene, V gene, J gene, CDR3 protein, CDR3 DNA. A D gene is named only where the DNA matches it firmly. The size entry is marked missing in some rows and otherwise reads once, few, many or a size class.

clone size: .; D gene: TRBD1; V gene: TRBV3-1/TRBV3-2; J gene: TRBJ1-3; CDR3 protein: CASSSSGTGRSGNTIYF; CDR3 DNA: TGTGCCAGCAGCTCGTCCGGGACAGGACGCTCTGGAAACACCATATATTTT
clone size: .; D gene: .; V gene: TRBV5-1; J gene: TRBJ1-1; CDR3 protein: CASSKSEGILNTEAFF; CDR3 DNA: TGCGCCAGCAGCAAGAGTGAGGGCATTTTGAACACTGAAGCTTTCTTT
clone size: .; D gene: .; V gene: TRBV7-9; J gene: TRBJ2-1; CDR3 protein: CASSLVGAPSYNEQFF; CDR3 DNA: TGTGCCAGCAGCTTAGTTGGGGCCCCCTCCTACAATGAGCAGTTCTTC
clone size: once; D gene: .; V gene: TRBV2; J gene: TRBJ2-1; CDR3 protein: CASRDTGYNEQFF; CDR3 DNA: TGTGCCAGCAGGGATACAGGATACAATGAGCAGTTCTTC
clone size: .; D gene: .; V gene: TRBV20-1; J gene: TRBJ2-7; CDR3 protein: CSAPSVYEQYF; CDR3 DNA: TGCAGTGCCCCTAGCGTTTACGAGCAGTACTTC
clone size: few; D gene: TRBD2; V gene: TRBV28; J gene: TRBJ2-3; CDR3 protein: CATRGELAGPSTDTQYF; CDR3 DNA: TGTGCCACAAGGGGGGAACTAGCGGGACCTAGCACAGATACGCAGTATTTT
clone size: few; D gene: TRBD1; V gene: TRBV27; J gene: TRBJ1-2; CDR3 protein: CASSFLDRSPDGYTF; CDR3 DNA: TGTGCCAGCAGTTTCCTGGACAGGTCACCGGATGGCTACACCTTC
clone size: .; D gene: .; V gene: TRBV11-3; J gene: TRBJ2-7; CDR3 protein: CASSRGAGGYEQYF; CDR3 DNA: TGTGCCAGCTCCAGGGGGGCGGGGGGCTACGAGCAGTACTTC
clone size: .; D gene: TRBD2; V gene: TRBV5-4; J gene: TRBJ2-1; CDR3 protein: CASSIPTSGKGNEQFF; CDR3 DNA: TGTGCCAGCAGCATACCAACTAGCGGAAAGGGCAATGAGCAGTTCTTC
clone size: .; D gene: .; V gene: TRBV2; J gene: TRBJ2-2; CDR3 protein: CASSGGGAENTGELFF; CDR3 DNA: TGTGCCAGCAGTGGGGGCGGGGCCGAGAACACCGGGGAGCTGTTTTTT
clone size: .; D gene: .; V gene: TRBV2; J gene: TRBJ2-2; CDR3 protein: CASQGHNTGELFF; CDR3 DNA: TGTGCCAGCCAGGGACACAACACCGGGGAGCTGTTTTTT
clone size: .; D gene: .; V gene: TRBV28; J gene: TRBJ1-1; CDR3 protein: CASSYGRGYWTEAFF; CDR3 DNA: TGTGCCAGCAGTTACGGGAGGGGATATTGGACTGAAGCTTTCTTT
clone size: .; D gene: TRBD2; V gene: TRBV7-9; J gene: TRBJ2-5; CDR3 protein: CASSLVLLAGRETQYF; CDR3 DNA: TGTGCCAGCAGCTTAGTGCTCCTAGCGGGAAGAGAGACCCAGTACTTC
clone size: .; D gene: .; V gene: TRBV6-5; J gene: TRBJ2-2; CDR3 protein: CASSVGLTGELFF; CDR3 DNA: TGTGCCAGCAGCGTTGGCCTCACCGGGGAGCTGTTTTTT
clone size: .; D gene: TRBD1; V gene: TRBV6-6; J gene: TRBJ1-2; CDR3 protein: CATSTGQGLGYTF; CDR3 DNA: TGTGCCACTTCGACGGGACAGGGTCTTGGCTACACCTTC
clone size: .; D gene: TRBD2; V gene: TRBV6-5; J gene: TRBJ2-3; CDR3 protein: CASSYASGSSDTQYF; CDR3 DNA: TGTGCCAGCAGTTACGCTAGCGGGAGTTCAGATACGCAGTATTTT
clone size: few; D gene: .; V gene: TRBV19; J gene: TRBJ2-5; CDR3 protein: CARRRAQETQYF; CDR3 DNA: TGTGCCAGGCGCAGGGCGCAAGAGACCCAGTACTTC
clone size: .; D gene: .; V gene: TRBV24-1; J gene: TRBJ2-5; CDR3 protein: CATSDSVETQYF; CDR3 DNA: TGTGCCACCAGTGATTCCGTTGAGACCCAGTACTTC
clone size: .; D gene: TRBD1; V gene: TRBV27; J gene: TRBJ2-7; CDR3 protein: CASSNHRGPYEQYF; CDR3 DNA: TGTGCCAGCAGTAACCACAGGGGACCCTACGAGCAGTACTTC
clone size: .; D gene: .; V gene: TRBV7-2; J gene: TRBJ1-1; CDR3 protein: CASSLASGGTEAFF; CDR3 DNA: TGTGCCAGCAGCTTAGCTAGCGGGGGTACTGAAGCTTTCTTT
clone size: few; D gene: TRBD1; V gene: TRBV5-4; J gene: TRBJ1-1; CDR3 protein: CASSGRTGLYTEAFF; CDR3 DNA: TGTGCCAGCAGCGGGCGGACAGGGTTGTACACTGAAGCTTTCTTT
clone size: .; D gene: TRBD1; V gene: TRBV15; J gene: TRBJ2-5; CDR3 protein: CATSISTGLETQYF; CDR3 DNA: TGTGCCACCAGCATCTCGACAGGGTTGGAGACCCAGTACTTC
clone size: .; D gene: .; V gene: TRBV6-2/TRBV6-3; J gene: TRBJ1-2; CDR3 protein: CASSLFPGSNYGYTF; CDR3 DNA: TGTGCCAGCAGTTTGTTCCCAGGCTCTAACTATGGCTACACCTTC
clone size: .; D gene: .; V gene: TRBV7-2; J gene: TRBJ2-2; CDR3 protein: CASSLVSGGVNTGELFF; CDR3 DNA: TGTGCCAGCAGCTTAGTTTCTGGCGGGGTGAACACCGGGGAGCTGTTTTTT
clone size: .; D gene: .; V gene: TRBV7-2; J gene: TRBJ2-1; CDR3 protein: CASSQGGGVTPNEQFF; CDR3 DNA: TGTGCCAGCAGCCAGGGAGGGGGTGTGACACCCAATGAGCAGTTCTTC
clone size: .; D gene: TRBD1; V gene: TRBV5-1; J gene: TRBJ1-1; CDR3 protein: CASSRTGDMNTEAFF; CDR3 DNA: TGCGCCAGCAGCCGGACAGGGGATATGAACACTGAAGCTTTCTTT
clone size: .; D gene: .; V gene: TRBV6-5; J gene: TRBJ2-4; CDR3 protein: CASRGSPGDIQYF; CDR3 DNA: TGTGCCAGCAGAGGGTCGCCGGGGGACATTCAGTACTTC
clone size: .; D gene: TRBD2; V gene: TRBV15; J gene: TRBJ2-3; CDR3 protein: CATSRRLADTDTQYF; CDR3 DNA: TGTGCCACCAGCAGAAGACTAGCGGACACAGATACGCAGTATTTT
clone size: .; D gene: TRBD1; V gene: TRBV10-3; J gene: TRBJ2-1; CDR3 protein: CAISVRTGNNEQFF; CDR3 DNA: TGTGCCATCAGTGTCAGGACAGGGAACAATGAGCAGTTCTTC
clone size: .; D gene: TRBD2; V gene: TRBV11-3; J gene: TRBJ2-3; CDR3 protein: CASSKLAGVPDTQYF; CDR3 DNA: TGTGCCAGCAGCAAGTTAGCGGGAGTACCAGATACGCAGTATTTT
clone size: .; D gene: .; V gene: TRBV6-6; J gene: TRBJ2-1; CDR3 protein: CASSYGPPGNEQFF; CDR3 DNA: TGTGCCAGCAGTTACGGGCCCCCGGGGAATGAGCAGTTCTTC
clone size: .; D gene: .; V gene: TRBV9; J gene: TRBJ2-1; CDR3 protein: CASSLSGPQFF; CDR3 DNA: TGTGCCAGCAGCTTGAGCGGACCGCAGTTCTTC
clone size: .; D gene: .; V gene: TRBV29-1; J gene: TRBJ1-4; CDR3 protein: CSVEAHREKLFF; CDR3 DNA: TGCAGCGTTGAGGCTCACCGCGAAAAACTGTTTTTT
clone size: .; D gene: TRBD2; V gene: TRBV5-1; J gene: TRBJ2-3; CDR3 protein: CASSLAGNTDTQYF; CDR3 DNA: TGCGCCAGCAGCCTAGCGGGAAACACAGATACGCAGTATTTT
clone size: .; D gene: TRBD2; V gene: TRBV24-1; J gene: TRBJ2-7; CDR3 protein: CATETGTRQYF; CDR3 DNA: TGTGCCACCGAGACCGGGACTAGGCAGTACTTC